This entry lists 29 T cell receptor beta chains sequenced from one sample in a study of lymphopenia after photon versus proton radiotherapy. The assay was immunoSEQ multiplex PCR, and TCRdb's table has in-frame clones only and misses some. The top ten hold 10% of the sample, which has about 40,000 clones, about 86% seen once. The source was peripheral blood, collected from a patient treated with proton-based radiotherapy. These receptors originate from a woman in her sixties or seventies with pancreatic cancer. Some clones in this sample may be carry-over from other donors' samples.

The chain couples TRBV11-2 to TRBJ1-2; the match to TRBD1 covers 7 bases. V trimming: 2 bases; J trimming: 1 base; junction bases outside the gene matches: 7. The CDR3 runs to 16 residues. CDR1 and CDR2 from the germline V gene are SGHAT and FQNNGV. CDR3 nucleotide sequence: TGTGCCAGCAGCTTACTACAGGGGAGTGGTAACTATGGCTACACCTTC. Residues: CASSLLQGSGNYGYTF.

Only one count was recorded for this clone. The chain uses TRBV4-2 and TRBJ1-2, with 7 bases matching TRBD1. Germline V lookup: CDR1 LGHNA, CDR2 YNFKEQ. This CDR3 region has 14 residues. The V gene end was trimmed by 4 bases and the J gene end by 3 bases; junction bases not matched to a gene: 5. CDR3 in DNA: TGTGCCAGCAGCCCAGAGGGGGCGGACTATGGCTACACCTTC. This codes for CASSPEGADYGYTF.

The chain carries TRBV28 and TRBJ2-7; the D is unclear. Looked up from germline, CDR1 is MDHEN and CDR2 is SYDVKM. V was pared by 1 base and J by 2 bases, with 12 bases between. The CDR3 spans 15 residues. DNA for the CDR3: TGTGCCAGCAGTTTATTGAGGACGAAAACCTACGAGCAGTACTTC. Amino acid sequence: CASSLLRTKTYEQYF.

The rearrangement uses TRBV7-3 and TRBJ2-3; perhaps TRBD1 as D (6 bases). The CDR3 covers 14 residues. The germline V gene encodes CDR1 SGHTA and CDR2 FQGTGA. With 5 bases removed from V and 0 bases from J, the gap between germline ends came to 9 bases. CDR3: CASSPGHSTDTQYF. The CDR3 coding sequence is TGTGCCAGCAGCCCGGGACACAGCACAGATACGCAGTATTTT.

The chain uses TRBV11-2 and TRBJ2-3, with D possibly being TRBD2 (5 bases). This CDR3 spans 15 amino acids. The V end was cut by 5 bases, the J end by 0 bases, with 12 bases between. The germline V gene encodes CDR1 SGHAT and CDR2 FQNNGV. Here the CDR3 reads CASSPWETSTDTQYF. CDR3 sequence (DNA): TGTGCCAGCAGCCCCTGGGAGACTAGCACAGATACGCAGTATTTT.

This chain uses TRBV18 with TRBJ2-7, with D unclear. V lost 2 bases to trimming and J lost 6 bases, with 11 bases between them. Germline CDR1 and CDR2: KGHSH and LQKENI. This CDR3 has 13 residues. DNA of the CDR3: TGTGCCAGCTCACCAACTGAATTAGGCGAGCAGTACTTC. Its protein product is CASSPTELGEQYF.

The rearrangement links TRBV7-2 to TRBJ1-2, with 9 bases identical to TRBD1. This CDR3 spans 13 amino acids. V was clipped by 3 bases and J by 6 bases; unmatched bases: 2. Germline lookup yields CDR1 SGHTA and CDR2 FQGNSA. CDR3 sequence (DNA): TGTGCCAGCAGCTTGGACAGGGGAAATGGCTACACCTTC. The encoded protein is CASSLDRGNGYTF.

CDR3 in amino acids: CAWSSQVNYNEQFF. CDR3 DNA sequence: TGTGCCTGGAGTAGTCAGGTCAACTACAATGAGCAGTTCTTC. V gene TRBV30 combines with J gene TRBJ2-1; no firm D call. The length of the CDR3 is 14 residues. Per germline, CDR1 GTSNPN and CDR2 SVGIG (reference sequence). Trimming took 2 bases from V and 3 from J, leaving 11 bases between them. Full variable domain (outside the CDR3, taken from reference TRBV30 and TRBJ2-1): SQTIHQWPATLVQPVGSPLSLECTVEGTSNPNLYWYRQAAGRGLQLLFYSVGIGQISSEVPQNLSASRPQDRQFILSSKKLLLSDSGFYLCAWSSQVNYNEQFFGPGTRLTVL.

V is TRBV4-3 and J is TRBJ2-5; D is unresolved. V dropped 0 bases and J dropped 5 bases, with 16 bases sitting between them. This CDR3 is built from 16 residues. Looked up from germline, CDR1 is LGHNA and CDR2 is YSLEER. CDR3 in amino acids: CASSQDYSSKGETQYF. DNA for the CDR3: TGCGCCAGCAGCCAAGATTACTCTTCTAAAGGGGAGACCCAGTACTTC.

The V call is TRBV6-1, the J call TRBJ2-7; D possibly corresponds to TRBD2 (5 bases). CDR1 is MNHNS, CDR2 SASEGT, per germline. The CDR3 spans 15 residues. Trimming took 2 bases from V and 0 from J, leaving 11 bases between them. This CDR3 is CASSEQWRYSYEQYF. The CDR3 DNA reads TGTGCCAGCAGTGAACAATGGAGGTACTCCTACGAGCAGTACTTC.

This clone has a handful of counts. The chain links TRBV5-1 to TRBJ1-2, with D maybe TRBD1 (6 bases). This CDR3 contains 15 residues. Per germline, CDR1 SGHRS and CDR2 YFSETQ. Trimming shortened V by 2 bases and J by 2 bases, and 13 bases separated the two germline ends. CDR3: CASSLRGAENYGYTF. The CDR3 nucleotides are TGCGCCAGCAGCTTAAGGGGGGCCGAAAACTATGGCTACACCTTC.

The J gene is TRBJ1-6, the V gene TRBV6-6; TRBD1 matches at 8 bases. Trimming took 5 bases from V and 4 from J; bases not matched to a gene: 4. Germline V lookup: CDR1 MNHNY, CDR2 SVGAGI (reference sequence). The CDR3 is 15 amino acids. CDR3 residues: CASSRDRLYNSPLHF. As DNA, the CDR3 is TGTGCCAGCAGTCGGGACAGGCTTTATAATTCACCCCTCCACTTT.

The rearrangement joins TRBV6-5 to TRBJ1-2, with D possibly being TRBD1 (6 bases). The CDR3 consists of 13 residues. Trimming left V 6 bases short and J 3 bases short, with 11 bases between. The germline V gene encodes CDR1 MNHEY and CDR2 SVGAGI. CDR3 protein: CASSYTGYYGYTF. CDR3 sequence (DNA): TGTGCCAGCAGCTACACAGGGTACTATGGCTACACCTTC.

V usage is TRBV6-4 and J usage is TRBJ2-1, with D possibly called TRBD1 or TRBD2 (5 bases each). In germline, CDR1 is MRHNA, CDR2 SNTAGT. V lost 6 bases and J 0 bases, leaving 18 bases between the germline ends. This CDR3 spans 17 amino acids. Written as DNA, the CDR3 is TGTGCCAGCAGCCCGGCCCGGGACGATAGCTCCTACAATGAGCAGTTCTTC. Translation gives CASSPARDDSSYNEQFF.

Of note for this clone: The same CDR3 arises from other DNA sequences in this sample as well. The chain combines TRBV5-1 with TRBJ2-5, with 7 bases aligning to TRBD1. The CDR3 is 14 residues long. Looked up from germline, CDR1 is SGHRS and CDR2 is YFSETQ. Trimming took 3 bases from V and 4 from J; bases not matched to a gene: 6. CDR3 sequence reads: CASSSDRVGETQYF. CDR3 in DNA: TGCGCCAGCAGCTCAGACAGGGTGGGAGAGACCCAGTACTTC.

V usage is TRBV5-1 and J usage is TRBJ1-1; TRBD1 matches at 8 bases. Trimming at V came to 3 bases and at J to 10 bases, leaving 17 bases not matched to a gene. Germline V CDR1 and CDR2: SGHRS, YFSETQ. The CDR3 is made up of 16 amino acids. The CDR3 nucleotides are TGCGCCAGCAGCTCCGATGGGACAGGACCCGCCGGAACAGCTTTCTTT. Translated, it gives CASSSDGTGPAGTAFF.

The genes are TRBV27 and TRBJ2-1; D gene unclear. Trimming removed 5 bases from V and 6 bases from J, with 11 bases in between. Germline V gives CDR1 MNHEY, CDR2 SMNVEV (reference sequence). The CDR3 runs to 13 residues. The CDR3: CASSLLTGNEQFF. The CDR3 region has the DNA TGTGCCAGCAGTCTCTTAACGGGCAATGAGCAGTTCTTC.

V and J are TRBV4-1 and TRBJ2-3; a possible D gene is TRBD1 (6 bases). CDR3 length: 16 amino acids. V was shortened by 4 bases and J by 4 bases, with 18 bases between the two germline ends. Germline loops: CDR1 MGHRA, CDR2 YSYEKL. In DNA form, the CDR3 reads TGCGCCAGCAGCCTCCACGAGCTACAGGGCCCAGATACGCAGTATTTT. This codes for CASSLHELQGPDTQYF.

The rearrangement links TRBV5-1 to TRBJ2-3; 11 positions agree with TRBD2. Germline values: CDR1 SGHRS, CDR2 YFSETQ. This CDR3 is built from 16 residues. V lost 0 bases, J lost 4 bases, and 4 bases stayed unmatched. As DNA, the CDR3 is TGCGCCAGCAGCTTGGAACTAGCGGGAGTTTCAGATACGCAGTATTTT. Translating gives CASSLELAGVSDTQYF.

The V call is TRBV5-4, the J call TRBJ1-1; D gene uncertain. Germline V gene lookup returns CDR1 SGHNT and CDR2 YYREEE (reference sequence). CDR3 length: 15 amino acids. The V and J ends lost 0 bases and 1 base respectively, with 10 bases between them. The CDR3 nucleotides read TGTGCCAGCAGCTTGGGAGGGTCCGCGAACACTGAAGCTTTCTTT. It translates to CASSLGGSANTEAFF.

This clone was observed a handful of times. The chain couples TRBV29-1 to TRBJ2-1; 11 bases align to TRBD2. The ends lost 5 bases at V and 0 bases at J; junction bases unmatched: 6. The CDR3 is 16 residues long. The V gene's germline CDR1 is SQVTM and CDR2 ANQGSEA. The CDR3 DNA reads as TGCAGCGTTATTAATAGCGGGAGGGCCTCCTACAATGAGCAGTTCTTC. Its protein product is CSVINSGRASYNEQFF.

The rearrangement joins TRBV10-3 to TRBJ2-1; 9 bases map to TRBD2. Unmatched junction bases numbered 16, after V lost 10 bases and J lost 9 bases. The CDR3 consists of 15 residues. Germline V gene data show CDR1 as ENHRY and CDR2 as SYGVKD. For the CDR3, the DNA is TGTGCCAGCAGGCCTACGGGCGGGAGGGCCGGTGAGCAGTTCTTC. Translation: CASRPTGGRAGEQFF.

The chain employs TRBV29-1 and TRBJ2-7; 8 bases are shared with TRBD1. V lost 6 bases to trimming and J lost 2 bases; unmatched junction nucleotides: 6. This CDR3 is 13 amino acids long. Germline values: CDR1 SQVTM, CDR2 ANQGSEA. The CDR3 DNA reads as TGCAGCGTGGAACAGGGGGAGCCCTACGAGCAGTACTTC. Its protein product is CSVEQGEPYEQYF.

The CDR3 reads CASSERKVNYGYTF. In DNA form, the CDR3 reads TGTGCCAGCAGTGAACGGAAGGTTAACTATGGCTACACCTTC. This rearrangement joins TRBV2 to TRBJ1-2; D remains ambiguous. The CDR3 has 14 amino acids. In germline, CDR1 is SNHLY, CDR2 FYNNEI. The germline V and J ends were trimmed by 2 bases and 1 base, with 8 bases remaining between them.

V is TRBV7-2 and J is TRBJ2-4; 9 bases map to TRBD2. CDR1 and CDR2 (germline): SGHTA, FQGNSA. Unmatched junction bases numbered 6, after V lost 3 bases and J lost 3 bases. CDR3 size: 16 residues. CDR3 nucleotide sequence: TGTGCCAGCAGCTTTAGCGGGAGAGGGATCAAAAACATTCAGTACTTC. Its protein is CASSFSGRGIKNIQYF.

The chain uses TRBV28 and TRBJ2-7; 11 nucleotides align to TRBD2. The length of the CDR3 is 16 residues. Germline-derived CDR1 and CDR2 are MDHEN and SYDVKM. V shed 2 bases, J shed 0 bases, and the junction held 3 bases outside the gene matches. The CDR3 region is CASSLVTSGSSYEQYF. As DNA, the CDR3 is TGTGCCAGCAGTTTAGTCACTAGCGGGAGCTCCTACGAGCAGTACTTC.

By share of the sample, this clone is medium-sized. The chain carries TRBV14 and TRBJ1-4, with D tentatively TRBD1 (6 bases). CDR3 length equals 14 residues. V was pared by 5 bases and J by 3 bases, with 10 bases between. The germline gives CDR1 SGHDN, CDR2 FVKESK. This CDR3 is CASSKQGPNEKLFF. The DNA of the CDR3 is TGTGCCAGCAGCAAACAGGGCCCTAATGAAAAACTGTTTTTT.

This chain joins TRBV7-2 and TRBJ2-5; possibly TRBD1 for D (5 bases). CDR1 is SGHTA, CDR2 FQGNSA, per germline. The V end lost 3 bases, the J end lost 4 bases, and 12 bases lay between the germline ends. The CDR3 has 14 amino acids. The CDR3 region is CASSFQGNLETQYF. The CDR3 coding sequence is TGTGCCAGCAGCTTCCAGGGTAATTTAGAGACCCAGTACTTC.

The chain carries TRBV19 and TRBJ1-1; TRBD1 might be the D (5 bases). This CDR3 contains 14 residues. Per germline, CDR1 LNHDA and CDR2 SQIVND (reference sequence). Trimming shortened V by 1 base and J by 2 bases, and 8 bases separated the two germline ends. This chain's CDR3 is CASSIGRANTEAFF. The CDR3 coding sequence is TGTGCCAGTAGTATAGGCAGGGCTAACACTGAAGCTTTCTTT.